The rows below give T cell receptor beta chains drawn from one sample of a study of cytomegalovirus exposure and HLA in healthy donors. Clones were sequenced by immunoSEQ multiplex PCR, and TCRdb holds only the in-frame ones, with some missing. Of around 200,000 clones in the sample, 82% were seen once. The sequenced material came from PBMCs. These receptors all stem from a middle-aged man in good health and CMV-seropositive. Both conserved end residues are part of each CDR3. The order of the fields is clone size, J gene, V gene, D gene, CDR3 DNA, CDR3 protein. D genes are given only for firm matches. Not every row has a clone size; where given, it reads once, few, many or a size class.

size: -
J: TRBJ2-2
V: TRBV19
D: TRBD2
DNA: TGTGCCAGTAGCCCAACTAGCGGGAGGGAAGCCGGGGAGCTGTTTTTT
CDR3: CASSPTSGREAGELFF

size: -
J: TRBJ2-1
V: TRBV19
D: TRBD2
DNA: TGTGCCAGTGCTGGTAGCGGGCTGGGCAATGAGCAGTTCTTC
CDR3: CASAGSGLGNEQFF

size: -
J: TRBJ2-2
V: TRBV19
D: TRBD2
DNA: TGTGCCAGTAACCCGGGACTAAATCCCCAAAGCGGGGAGCTGTTTTTT
CDR3: CASNPGLNPQSGELFF

size: -
J: TRBJ1-1
V: TRBV5-4
D: TRBD1
DNA: TGTGCCAGCAGAATACAGGGGGGCACTGAAGCTTTCTTT
CDR3: CASRIQGGTEAFF

size: -
J: TRBJ2-3
V: TRBV9
D: TRBD2
DNA: TGTGCCAGCAGCGTAGTGGCGGGAGGCTCAGATACGCAGTATTTT
CDR3: CASSVVAGGSDTQYF

size: -
J: TRBJ1-4
V: TRBV2
D: -
DNA: TGTGCCAGCATCCCGACAGGACATAATGAAAAACTGTTTTTT
CDR3: CASIPTGHNEKLFF

size: few
J: TRBJ2-3
V: TRBV1
D: -
DNA: TGCACCAGCAGCCCTCCCCGGACTAGCGGGATCACAGATACGCAGTATTTT
CDR3: CTSSPPRTSGITDTQYF

size: -
J: TRBJ2-7
V: TRBV4-1
D: TRBD2
DNA: TGCGCCAGCAGCCAAGCTAGCGGGAGTAACTACGAGCAGTACTTC
CDR3: CASSQASGSNYEQYF

size: -
J: TRBJ2-6
V: TRBV6-5
D: -
DNA: TGTGCCAGCAGCACCGCGTCCGGGGCCAACGTCCTGACTTTC
CDR3: CASSTASGANVLTF

size: once
J: TRBJ1-1
V: TRBV30
D: TRBD1
DNA: TGTGCCTGGAGCAGGGGGGTTGAAGCTTTCTTT
CDR3: CAWSRGVEAFF

size: -
J: TRBJ1-3
V: TRBV6-5
D: -
DNA: TGTGCCAGCAGTTCGGGGGGAGCTGGAAACACCATATATTTT
CDR3: CASSSGGAGNTIYF

size: -
J: TRBJ2-1
V: TRBV11-1
D: -
DNA: TGTGCCAGCAGCTCTACCGGGACATCTGGTAGAAATGAGCAGTTCTTC
CDR3: CASSSTGTSGRNEQFF

size: -
J: TRBJ2-1
V: TRBV7-7
D: -
DNA: TGTGCTAGCAGCTTGGGGAGTCATGAAGCTGAGCAGTTCTTC
CDR3: CASSLGSHEAEQFF

size: -
J: TRBJ2-2
V: TRBV4-2
D: TRBD2
DNA: TGTGCCAGCAGCCAAGATCTAGCGGGAGGGACCGGGGAGCTGTTTTTT
CDR3: CASSQDLAGGTGELFF

size: -
J: TRBJ2-4
V: TRBV5-1
D: TRBD2
DNA: TGCGCCAGCAGCCCACTGACAGGACTAGCGGGAGCGCAGTACTTC
CDR3: CASSPLTGLAGAQYF

size: -
J: TRBJ1-5
V: TRBV5-6
D: -
DNA: TGTGCCAGCAGCTTAGGCAGGGATCAGCCCCAGCATTTT
CDR3: CASSLGRDQPQHF

size: -
J: TRBJ2-5
V: TRBV9
D: -
DNA: TGTGCCAGCAGCCAACAACGGGGGTGGCAAGAGACCCAGTACTTC
CDR3: CASSQQRGWQETQYF

size: -
J: TRBJ1-2
V: TRBV30
D: -
DNA: TGTGCCTGGAGTGTTGCAGCGGGAGGCTACACCTTC
CDR3: CAWSVAAGGYTF

size: -
J: TRBJ1-1
V: TRBV5-4
D: -
DNA: TGTGCCAGCAGCTTGGAGTATCAGGGGCGAGGGACTGAAGCTTTCTTT
CDR3: CASSLEYQGRGTEAFF

size: -
J: TRBJ2-7
V: TRBV12-5
D: -
DNA: TGTGCTAGTGGTTTGGACAGAACCTACGAGCAGTACTTC
CDR3: CASGLDRTYEQYF

size: -
J: TRBJ1-1
V: TRBV10-3
D: TRBD1
DNA: TGTGCCACCGAGGACAGGACAAACCGGAAAATGAACACTGAAGCTTTCTTT
CDR3: CATEDRTNRKMNTEAFF

size: once
J: TRBJ2-7
V: TRBV19
D: TRBD2
DNA: TGTGCCAGTAGTATAGGCCAGCGGGAGGGCCACTACGAGCAGTACTTC
CDR3: CASSIGQREGHYEQYF

size: -
J: TRBJ2-7
V: TRBV18
D: TRBD1
DNA: TGTGCCAGCTCATCCGGGACAGGCAACTACGAGCAGTACTTC
CDR3: CASSSGTGNYEQYF

size: -
J: TRBJ2-1
V: TRBV7-9
D: TRBD2
DNA: TGTGCCAGCAGCTCCACACTCGTCCTAGCGGAGGGCTTTGATGAGCAGTTCTTC
CDR3: CASSSTLVLAEGFDEQFF

size: -
J: TRBJ1-4
V: TRBV11-1
D: -
DNA: TGTGCCAGCAGCCCCGCCTCGGGAGAAGAAAAACTGTTTTTT
CDR3: CASSPASGEEKLFF

size: -
J: TRBJ1-1
V: TRBV2
D: -
DNA: TGTGCCAGCAGTTTCGGGGAAGTAGAACAGAGTGAAGCTTTCTTT
CDR3: CASSFGEVEQSEAFF

size: -
J: TRBJ2-1
V: TRBV25-1
D: -
DNA: TGTGCCAGCAGGGGAGAGAATGAGCAGTTCTTC
CDR3: CASRGENEQFF

size: -
J: TRBJ2-1
V: TRBV5-1
D: -
DNA: TGCGCCAGCAGCTTGGCCGGCGGAACCTACAATGAGCAGTTCTTC
CDR3: CASSLAGGTYNEQFF

size: -
J: TRBJ2-5
V: TRBV7-7
D: -
DNA: TGTGCCAGCAGCTCGACAGTACAAGAGACCCAGTACTTC
CDR3: CASSSTVQETQYF

size: -
J: TRBJ1-2
V: TRBV5-1
D: -
DNA: TGCGCCAGCAGCTTGTCGGTCCAAGGGGATGGCTACACCTTC
CDR3: CASSLSVQGDGYTF

size: -
J: TRBJ1-5
V: TRBV19
D: -
DNA: TGTGCCAGTAGCAACAGGACAAGAGAAGGACTAACTAGCAATCAGCCCCAGCATTTT
CDR3: CASSNRTREGLTSNQPQHF

size: -
J: TRBJ1-5
V: TRBV19
D: -
DNA: TGTGCCAGTCAGTATGTTAATAGCAATCAGCCCCAGCATTTT
CDR3: CASQYVNSNQPQHF

size: many
J: TRBJ2-1
V: TRBV18
D: TRBD2
DNA: TGTGCCAGCTCACCTACCACTGGACTAGCGACGGATGAGCAGTTCTTC
CDR3: CASSPTTGLATDEQFF

size: -
J: TRBJ1-4
V: TRBV20-1
D: TRBD1
DNA: TGCAGTGCTCCCGCCGGACAGGGGATGTTTTTT
CDR3: CSAPAGQGMFF

size: -
J: TRBJ1-1
V: TRBV30
D: -
DNA: TGTGCCTGGAGTGTACTTTTAGGGGGCACTGAAGCTTTCTTT
CDR3: CAWSVLLGGTEAFF

size: -
J: TRBJ2-3
V: TRBV10-1
D: -
DNA: TGCGCCAGCAGTGTTGACGGGAGAGTGGCAGATACGCAGTATTTT
CDR3: CASSVDGRVADTQYF

size: -
J: TRBJ1-5
V: TRBV6-5
D: -
DNA: TGTGCCAGCAGTGAAGCACGAAATCAGCCCCAGCATTTT
CDR3: CASSEARNQPQHF

size: -
J: TRBJ2-1
V: TRBV5-1
D: TRBD2
DNA: TGCGCCAGCAGCTTGGTGGGACTAGTGGACAATGAGCAGTTCTTC
CDR3: CASSLVGLVDNEQFF

size: once
J: TRBJ2-2
V: TRBV7-8
D: TRBD1
DNA: TGTGCCAGCAGCCTACAGGGGGGAAAAGGCGGGGAGCTGTTTTTT
CDR3: CASSLQGGKGGELFF

size: -
J: TRBJ2-2
V: TRBV6-5
D: -
DNA: TGTGCCAGCAGTTACTTGGGGGCCGCGAACACCGGGGAGCTGTTTTTT
CDR3: CASSYLGAANTGELFF

size: -
J: TRBJ2-1
V: TRBV30
D: TRBD2
DNA: TGTGCCGGTTTAGCGGGAGCGCATGAGCAGTTCTTC
CDR3: CAGLAGAHEQFF

size: -
J: TRBJ2-7
V: TRBV6-5
D: -
DNA: TGTGCCAGCAGTTACTCAGACAAGCTTTACGAGCAGTACTTC
CDR3: CASSYSDKLYEQYF

size: -
J: TRBJ2-5
V: TRBV7-3
D: -
DNA: TGTGCCAGCAGCCCAAGCCATCAAGAGACCCAGTACTTC
CDR3: CASSPSHQETQYF

size: -
J: TRBJ1-1
V: TRBV4-1
D: -
DNA: TGCGCCAGTAGGGGCACTGAAGCTTTCTTT
CDR3: CASRGTEAFF

size: -
J: TRBJ1-2
V: TRBV25-1
D: -
DNA: TGTGCCAGCAGTGACTCAGGGAGGTACTATGGCTACACCTTC
CDR3: CASSDSGRYYGYTF

size: -
J: TRBJ2-3
V: TRBV10-3
D: -
DNA: TGTGCCATCAGTGCTCCCCTTAGCACAGATACGCAGTATTTT
CDR3: CAISAPLSTDTQYF

size: -
J: TRBJ2-7
V: TRBV7-2
D: -
DNA: TGTGCCAGCAGCTACAGTGGGAGCTCCTACGAGCAGTACTTC
CDR3: CASSYSGSSYEQYF

size: few
J: TRBJ2-7
V: TRBV7-9
D: TRBD2
DNA: TGTGCCAGCAGCTTAATGGCTAGCGGGAGTGGTGAGCAGTACTTC
CDR3: CASSLMASGSGEQYF

size: -
J: TRBJ2-1
V: TRBV27
D: -
DNA: TGTGCCAGCAGTTTTGGAATCAGGGCAGATGAGCAGTTCTTC
CDR3: CASSFGIRADEQFF

size: -
J: TRBJ2-2
V: TRBV11-2
D: TRBD2
DNA: TGTGCCAGCAGCTCCATTAGCGGGAGATACGCCGGGGAGCTGTTTTTT
CDR3: CASSSISGRYAGELFF

size: -
J: TRBJ2-2
V: TRBV27
D: -
DNA: TGTGCCAGCAGCCTAGCTGGGCCCACCGGGGAGCTGTTTTTT
CDR3: CASSLAGPTGELFF

size: -
J: TRBJ1-5
V: TRBV18
D: TRBD1
DNA: TGTGCCAGCTCGCTGGACAGGGTGAGCAATCAGCCCCAGCATTTT
CDR3: CASSLDRVSNQPQHF

size: -
J: TRBJ2-3
V: TRBV9
D: TRBD2
DNA: TGTGCCAGCAGCGTAGCGGGAGGGTTGTCTAGCACAGATACGCAGTATTTT
CDR3: CASSVAGGLSSTDTQYF